This T cell receptor beta chain comes out of a study of T cells after yellow fever vaccination. On the study more broadly: The SMART-Seq v4 Ultra Low Input method served to prepare the low-cell-number fractions.

TCRdb used MiXCR to reprocess the 5' RACE reads, holding one entry per CDR3 protein. The sample contains 150,000 or so distinct CDR3 sequences, 5.5% to 7.5% of which appear only once. The material was CD4+ T cells sorted from PBMCs, obtained 5 to 6 days after the first yellow fever vaccination. The source of this sequence is a man aged 18 to 29 who received the YFV17D yellow fever vaccine.

The CDR3 reads CSAVTVSSTDTQYF. For the CDR3, the DNA is TGCAGTGCAGTTACAGTATCTAGCACAGATACGCAGTATTTT. The rearrangement uses TRBV20-1 and TRBJ2-3; D remains unclear. Per germline, CDR1 DFQATT and CDR2 SNEGSKA (reference sequence). Trimming stripped 6 bases from V and 0 bases from J, with 13 bases between. The CDR3 extends over 14 amino acids.